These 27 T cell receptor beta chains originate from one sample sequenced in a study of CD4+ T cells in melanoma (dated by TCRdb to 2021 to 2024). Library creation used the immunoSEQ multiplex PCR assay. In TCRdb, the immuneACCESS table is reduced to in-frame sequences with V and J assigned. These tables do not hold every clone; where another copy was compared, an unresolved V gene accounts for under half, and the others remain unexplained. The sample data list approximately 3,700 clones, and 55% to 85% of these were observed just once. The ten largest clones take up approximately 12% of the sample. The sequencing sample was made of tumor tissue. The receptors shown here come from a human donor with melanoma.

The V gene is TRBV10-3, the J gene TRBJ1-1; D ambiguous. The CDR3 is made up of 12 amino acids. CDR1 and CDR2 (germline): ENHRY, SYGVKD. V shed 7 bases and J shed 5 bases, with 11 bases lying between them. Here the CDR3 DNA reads TGTGCCATCATGGGAGGAACGACTGAAGCTTTCTTT. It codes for CAIMGGTTEAFF.

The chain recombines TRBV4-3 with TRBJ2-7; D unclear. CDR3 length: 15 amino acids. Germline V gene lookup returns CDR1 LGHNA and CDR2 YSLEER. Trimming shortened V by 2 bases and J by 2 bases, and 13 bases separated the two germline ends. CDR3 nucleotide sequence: TGCGCCAGCAGCCAAAGTTTTGGGGAAGCCTACGAGCAGTACTTC. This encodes CASSQSFGEAYEQYF.

CDR3 residues: CASSSRTLRSEQYF. CDR3 coding DNA: TGTGCCAGCAGTTCTAGGACGTTAAGGAGCGAGCAGTACTTC. This chain joins TRBV27 and TRBJ2-7, with D hard to call. This CDR3 region has 14 residues. Germline V lookup: CDR1 MNHEY, CDR2 SMNVEV (reference sequence). V shed 4 bases and J shed 6 bases, with 16 bases lying between them.

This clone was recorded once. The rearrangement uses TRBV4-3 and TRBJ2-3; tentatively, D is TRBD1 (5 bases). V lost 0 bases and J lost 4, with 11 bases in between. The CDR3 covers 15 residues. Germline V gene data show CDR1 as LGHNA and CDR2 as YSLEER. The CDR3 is CASSQDIAGSDTQYF. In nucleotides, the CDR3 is TGCGCCAGCAGCCAAGATATCGCAGGGTCAGATACGCAGTATTTT.

CDR3 DNA sequence: TGTGCCAGCAGCTCTTTCGGGGGAGCGTATGAGCAGTTCTTC. It specifies CASSSFGGAYEQFF. This chain uses TRBV5-4 with TRBJ2-1; tentative D call: TRBD2 (6 bases). V gave up 3 bases and J gave up 8 bases, with 15 bases separating them. Germline CDR1 SGHNT, CDR2 YYREEE (reference sequence). The CDR3 totals 14 residues.

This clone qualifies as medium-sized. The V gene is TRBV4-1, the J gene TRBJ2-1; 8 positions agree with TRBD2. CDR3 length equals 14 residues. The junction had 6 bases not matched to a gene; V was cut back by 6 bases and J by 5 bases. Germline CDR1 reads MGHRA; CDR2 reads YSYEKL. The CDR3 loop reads CASSRGGLNNEQFF. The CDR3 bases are TGCGCCAGCAGTCGGGGGGGCCTCAACAATGAGCAGTTCTTC.

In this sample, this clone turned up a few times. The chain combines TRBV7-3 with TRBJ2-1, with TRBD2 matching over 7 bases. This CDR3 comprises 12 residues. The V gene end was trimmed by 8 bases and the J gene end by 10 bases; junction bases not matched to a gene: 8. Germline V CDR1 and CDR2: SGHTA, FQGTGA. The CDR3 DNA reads TGTGCCAGCGGAGGACTAGAAGGGGAGCAGTTCTTC. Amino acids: CASGGLEGEQFF.

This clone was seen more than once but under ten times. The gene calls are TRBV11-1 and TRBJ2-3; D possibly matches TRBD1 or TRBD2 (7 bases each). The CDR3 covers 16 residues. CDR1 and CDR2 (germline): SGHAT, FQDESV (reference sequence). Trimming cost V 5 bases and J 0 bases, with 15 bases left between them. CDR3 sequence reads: CASSTRGTVSTDTQYF. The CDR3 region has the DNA TGTGCCAGCAGCACGCGGGGGACAGTTAGCACAGATACGCAGTATTTT.

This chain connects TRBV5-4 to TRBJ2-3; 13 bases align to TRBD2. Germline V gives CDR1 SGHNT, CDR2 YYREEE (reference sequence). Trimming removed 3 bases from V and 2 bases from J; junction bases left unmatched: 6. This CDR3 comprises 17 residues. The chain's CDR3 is CASSWGGLAGSTDTQYF. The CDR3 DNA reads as TGTGCCAGCAGCTGGGGGGGACTAGCGGGGTCCACAGATACGCAGTATTTT. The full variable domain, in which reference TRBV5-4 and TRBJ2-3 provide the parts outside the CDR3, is ETGVTQSPTHLIKTRGQQVTLRCSSQSGHNTVSWYQQALGQGPQFIFQYYREEENGRGNFPPRFSGLQFPNYSSELNVNALELDDSALYLCASSWGGLAGSTDTQYFGPGTRLTVL.

CDR3 loop: CAWSPGEKGNTIYF. Written as DNA, the CDR3 is TGTGCCTGGAGCCCAGGGGAGAAGGGAAACACCATATATTTT. The chain has TRBV30 and TRBJ1-3; TRBD1 might be the D (6 bases). The CDR3 loop spans 14 amino acids. V was cut by 3 bases and J by 4 bases, with 13 bases left in between. CDR1 is GTSNPN and CDR2 is SVGIG in the germline V gene (reference sequence). Based on the CDR3 plus reference TRBV30 and TRBJ1-3, the full variable domain is SQTIHQWPATLVQPVGSPLSLECTVEGTSNPNLYWYRQAAGRGLQLLFYSVGIGQISSEVPQNLSASRPQDRQFILSSKKLLLSDSGFYLCAWSPGEKGNTIYFGEGSWLTVV.

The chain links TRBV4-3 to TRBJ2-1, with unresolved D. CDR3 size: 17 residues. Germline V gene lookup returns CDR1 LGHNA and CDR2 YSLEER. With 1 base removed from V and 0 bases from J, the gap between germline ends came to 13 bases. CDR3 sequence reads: CASSQVGKANSYNEQFF. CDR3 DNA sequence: TGCGCCAGCAGCCAAGTAGGAAAGGCCAACTCCTACAATGAGCAGTTCTTC.

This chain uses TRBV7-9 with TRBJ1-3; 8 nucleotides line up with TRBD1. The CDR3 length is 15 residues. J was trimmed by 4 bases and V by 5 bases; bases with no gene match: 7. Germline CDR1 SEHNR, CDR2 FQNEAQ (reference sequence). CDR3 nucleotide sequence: TGTGCCAGCAGCCCGACAGGGGCTTACGGAAACACCATATATTTT. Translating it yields CASSPTGAYGNTIYF.

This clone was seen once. This CDR3 is CASSLVTGGSEKLFF. In nucleotides, the CDR3 is TGTGCCAGCAGCTTAGTGACAGGGGGTTCGGAAAAACTGTTTTTT. The genes are TRBV7-9 and TRBJ1-4; the match to TRBD1 covers 9 bases. Germline CDR1 and CDR2: SEHNR and FQNEAQ (reference sequence). V lost 1 base and J lost 8; bases outside the gene matches: 5. CDR3 size: 15 residues.

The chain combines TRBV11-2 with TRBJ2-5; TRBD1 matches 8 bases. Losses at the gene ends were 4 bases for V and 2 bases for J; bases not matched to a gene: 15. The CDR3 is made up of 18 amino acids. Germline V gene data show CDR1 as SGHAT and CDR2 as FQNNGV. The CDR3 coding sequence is TGTGCCAGCAGCTCACCAGGGGGCGAAGAACATAAACAAGAGACCCAGTACTTC. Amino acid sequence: CASSSPGGEEHKQETQYF.

CDR3: CASSQATGEFNYGYTF. The CDR3 bases are TGTGCCAGCAGCCAGGCAACAGGAGAATTTAACTATGGCTACACCTTC. V is TRBV4-2 and J is TRBJ1-2; weak D call: TRBD1 (5 bases). The V end was cut by 3 bases, the J end by 1 base, with 15 bases between. The germline V gene encodes CDR1 LGHNA and CDR2 YNFKEQ. The CDR3 has 16 amino acids.

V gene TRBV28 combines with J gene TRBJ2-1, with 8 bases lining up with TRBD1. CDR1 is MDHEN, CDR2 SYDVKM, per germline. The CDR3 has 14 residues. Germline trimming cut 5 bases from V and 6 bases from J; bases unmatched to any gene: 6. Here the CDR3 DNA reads TGTGCCAGCAGTCCCACGGACAGGGTCAATGAGCAGTTCTTC. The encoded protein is CASSPTDRVNEQFF. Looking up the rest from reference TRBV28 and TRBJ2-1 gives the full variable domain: DVKVTQSSRYLVKRTGEKVFLECVQDMDHENMFWYRQDPGLGLRLIYFSYDVKMKEKGDIPEGYSVSREKKERFSLILESASTNQTSMYLCASSPTDRVNEQFFGPGTRLTVL.

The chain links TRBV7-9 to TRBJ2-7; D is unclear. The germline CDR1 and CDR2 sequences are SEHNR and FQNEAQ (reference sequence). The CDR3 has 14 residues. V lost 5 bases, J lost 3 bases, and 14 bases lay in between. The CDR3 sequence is CASSPTFQGYEQYF. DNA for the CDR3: TGTGCCAGCAGCCCGACATTCCAAGGCTACGAGCAGTACTTC.

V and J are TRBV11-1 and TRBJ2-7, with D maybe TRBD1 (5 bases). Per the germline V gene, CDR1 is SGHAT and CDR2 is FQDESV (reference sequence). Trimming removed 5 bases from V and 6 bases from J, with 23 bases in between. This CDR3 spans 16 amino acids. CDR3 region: CASSAQQVSVLGEQYF. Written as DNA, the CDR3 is TGTGCCAGCAGCGCACAACAGGTCTCCGTCCTGGGCGAGCAGTACTTC.

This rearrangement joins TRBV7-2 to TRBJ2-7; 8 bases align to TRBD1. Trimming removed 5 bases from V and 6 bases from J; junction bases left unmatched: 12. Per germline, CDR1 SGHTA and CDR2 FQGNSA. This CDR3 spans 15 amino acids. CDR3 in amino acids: CASSQRTGRFGEQYF. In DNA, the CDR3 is TGTGCCAGCAGCCAAAGGACAGGGAGGTTTGGCGAGCAGTACTTC.

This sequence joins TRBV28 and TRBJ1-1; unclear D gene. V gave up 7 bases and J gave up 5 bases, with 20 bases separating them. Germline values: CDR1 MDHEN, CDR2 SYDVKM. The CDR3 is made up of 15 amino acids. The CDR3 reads CASIRQERYRTEAFF. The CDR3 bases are TGTGCCAGCATAAGGCAGGAACGGTATAGGACTGAAGCTTTCTTT.

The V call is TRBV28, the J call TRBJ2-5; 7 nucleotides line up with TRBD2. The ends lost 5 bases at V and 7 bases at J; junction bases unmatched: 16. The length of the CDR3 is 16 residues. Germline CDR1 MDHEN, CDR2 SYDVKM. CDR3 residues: CASSTRDYRSPVTQYF. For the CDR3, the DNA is TGTGCCAGCAGTACTCGGGACTACCGCTCCCCTGTGACCCAGTACTTC.

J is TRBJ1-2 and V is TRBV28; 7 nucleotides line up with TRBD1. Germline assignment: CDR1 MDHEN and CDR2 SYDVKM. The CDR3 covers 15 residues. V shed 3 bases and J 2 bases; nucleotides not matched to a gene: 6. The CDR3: CASSFTGEINYGYTF. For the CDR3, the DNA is TGTGCCAGCAGTTTCACAGGGGAAATAAACTATGGCTACACCTTC.

The CDR3 DNA sequence: TGTGCCAGCAGCTCACAGGGGGGTTTGAACGAGCAGTACTTC. It encodes CASSSQGGLNEQYF. The chain joins TRBV7-9 to TRBJ2-7, with 8 bases lining up with TRBD1. The V gene's germline CDR1 is SEHNR and CDR2 FQNEAQ (reference sequence). This CDR3 is 14 amino acids long. With 4 bases clipped from V and 5 bases from J, the junction kept 7 bases outside the gene matches.

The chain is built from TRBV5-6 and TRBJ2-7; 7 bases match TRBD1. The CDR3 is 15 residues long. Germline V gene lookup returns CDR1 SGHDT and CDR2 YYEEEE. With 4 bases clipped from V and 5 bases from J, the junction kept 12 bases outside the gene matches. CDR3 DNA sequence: TGTGCCAGCAGCCGACAGGGTTTATTTTTTGACGAGCAGTACTTC. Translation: CASSRQGLFFDEQYF.

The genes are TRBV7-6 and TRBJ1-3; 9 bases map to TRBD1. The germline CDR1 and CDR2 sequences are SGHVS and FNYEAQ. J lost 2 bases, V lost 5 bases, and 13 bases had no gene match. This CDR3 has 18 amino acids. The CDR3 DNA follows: TGTGCCAGCAGCCCCGAAGGGTCGACAGGGGGAACTGGAAACACCATATATTTT. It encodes CASSPEGSTGGTGNTIYF.

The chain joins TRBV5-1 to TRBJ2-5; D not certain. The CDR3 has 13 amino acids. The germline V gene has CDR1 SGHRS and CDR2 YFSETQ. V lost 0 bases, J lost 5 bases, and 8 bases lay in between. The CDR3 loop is CASSLGNRETQYF. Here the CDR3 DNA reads TGCGCCAGCAGCTTGGGAAATAGGGAGACCCAGTACTTC.

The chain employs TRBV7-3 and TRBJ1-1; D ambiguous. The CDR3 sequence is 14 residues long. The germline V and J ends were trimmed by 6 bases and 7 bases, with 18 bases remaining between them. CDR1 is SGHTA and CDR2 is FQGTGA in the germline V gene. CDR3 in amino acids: CASSPTSGHSEAFF. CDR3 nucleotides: TGTGCCAGCAGTCCGACGTCGGGCCACAGTGAAGCTTTCTTT.